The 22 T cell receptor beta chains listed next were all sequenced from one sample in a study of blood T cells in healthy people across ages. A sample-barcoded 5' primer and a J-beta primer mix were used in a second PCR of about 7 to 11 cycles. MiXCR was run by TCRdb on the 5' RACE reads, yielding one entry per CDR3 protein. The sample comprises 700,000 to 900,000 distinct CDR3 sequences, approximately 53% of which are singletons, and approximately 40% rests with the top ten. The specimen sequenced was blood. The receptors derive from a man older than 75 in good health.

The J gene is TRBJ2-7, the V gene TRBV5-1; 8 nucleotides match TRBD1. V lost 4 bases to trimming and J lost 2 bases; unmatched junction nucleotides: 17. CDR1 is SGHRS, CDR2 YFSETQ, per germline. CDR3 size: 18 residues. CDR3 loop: CASSEQSSGGVSTYEQYF. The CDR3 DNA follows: TGCGCCAGCAGCGAACAGAGCTCAGGGGGCGTTAGTACCTACGAGCAGTACTTC.

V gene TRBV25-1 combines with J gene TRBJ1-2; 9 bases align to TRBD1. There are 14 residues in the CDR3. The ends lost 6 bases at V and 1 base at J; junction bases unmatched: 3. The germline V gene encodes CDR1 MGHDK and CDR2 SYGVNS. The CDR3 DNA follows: TGTGCCAGCAGGAGGACAGGGGTTAACTATGGCTACACCTTC. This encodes CASRRTGVNYGYTF.

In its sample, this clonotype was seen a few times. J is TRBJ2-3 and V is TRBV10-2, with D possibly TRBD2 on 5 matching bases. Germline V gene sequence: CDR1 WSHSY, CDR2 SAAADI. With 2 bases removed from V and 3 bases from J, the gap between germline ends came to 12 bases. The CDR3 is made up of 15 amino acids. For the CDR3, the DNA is TGCGCCAGCAGTGAGGGAGGCAGTAGGACAGATACGCAGTATTTT. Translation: CASSEGGSRTDTQYF.

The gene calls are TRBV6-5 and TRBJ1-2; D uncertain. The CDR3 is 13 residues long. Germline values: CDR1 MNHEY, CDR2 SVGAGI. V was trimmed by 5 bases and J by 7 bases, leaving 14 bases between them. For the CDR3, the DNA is TGTGCCAGCAGTAATGACGACGGCGGTGGCTACACCTTC. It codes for CASSNDDGGGYTF.

Here the CDR3 DNA reads TGTGCCAGCCTAGGGACAGGAAACTATGGCTACACCTTC. Its translation: CASLGTGNYGYTF. The V gene is TRBV2, the J gene TRBJ1-2; 8 positions agree with TRBD1. The ends lost 8 bases at V and 2 bases at J; junction bases unmatched: 4. CDR3 length: 13 amino acids. CDR1 is SNHLY, CDR2 FYNNEI, per germline.

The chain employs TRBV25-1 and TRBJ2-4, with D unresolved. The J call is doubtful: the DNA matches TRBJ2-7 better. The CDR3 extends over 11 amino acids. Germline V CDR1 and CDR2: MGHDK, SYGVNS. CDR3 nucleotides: TGTGCCAGCAGTGAATGGGACGAGCAGTACTTC. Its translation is CASSEWDEQYF.

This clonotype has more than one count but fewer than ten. CDR3 loop: CASSSDSGQQAFF. Here the CDR3 DNA reads TGCGCCAGCAGCTCAGATTCGGGACAGCAAGCTTTCTTT. The chain uses TRBV5-1 and TRBJ1-1; 7 bases agree with TRBD1. With 3 bases clipped from V and 9 bases from J, the junction kept 8 bases outside the gene matches. Germline loops: CDR1 SGHRS, CDR2 YFSETQ. The CDR3 is made up of 13 amino acids. Filled out from reference TRBV5-1 and TRBJ1-1, the complete variable domain reads KAGVTQTPRYLIKTRGQQVTLSCSPISGHRSVSWYQQTPGQGLQFLFEYFSETQRNKGNFPGRFSGRQFSNSRSEMNVSTLELGDSALYLCASSSDSGQQAFFGQGTRLTVV.

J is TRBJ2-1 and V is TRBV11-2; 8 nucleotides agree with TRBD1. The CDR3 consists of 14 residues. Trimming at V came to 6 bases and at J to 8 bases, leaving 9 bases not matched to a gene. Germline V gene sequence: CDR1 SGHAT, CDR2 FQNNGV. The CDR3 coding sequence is TGTGCCAGCAGACCCCGGACAGGGAAGGATGAGCAGTTCTTC. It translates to CASRPRTGKDEQFF. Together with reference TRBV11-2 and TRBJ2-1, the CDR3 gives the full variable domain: EAGVAQSPRYKIIEKRQSVAFWCNPISGHATLYWYQQILGQGPKLLIQFQNNGVVDDSQLPKDRFSAERLKGVDSTLKIQPAKLEDSAVYLCASRPRTGKDEQFFGPGTRLTVL.

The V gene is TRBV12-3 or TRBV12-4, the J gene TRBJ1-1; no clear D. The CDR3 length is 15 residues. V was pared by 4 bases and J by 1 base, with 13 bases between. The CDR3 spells CASSSRTNRNTEAFF. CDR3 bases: TGTGCCAGCAGTTCGCGAACTAACCGGAACACTGAAGCTTTCTTT.

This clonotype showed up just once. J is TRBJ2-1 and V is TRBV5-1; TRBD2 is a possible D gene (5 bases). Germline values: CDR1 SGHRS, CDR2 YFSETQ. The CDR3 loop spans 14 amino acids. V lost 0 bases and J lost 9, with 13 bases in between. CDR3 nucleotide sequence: TGCGCCAGCAGCTTGGCCGGGATTGCTGGTGAGCAGTTCTTC. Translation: CASSLAGIAGEQFF.

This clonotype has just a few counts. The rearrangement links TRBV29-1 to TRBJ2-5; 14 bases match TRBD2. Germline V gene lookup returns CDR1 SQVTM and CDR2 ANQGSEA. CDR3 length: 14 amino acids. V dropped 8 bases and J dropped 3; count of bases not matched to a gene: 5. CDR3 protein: CSYGGLAGEETQYF. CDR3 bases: TGCAGCTACGGGGGACTAGCGGGAGAAGAGACCCAGTACTTC.

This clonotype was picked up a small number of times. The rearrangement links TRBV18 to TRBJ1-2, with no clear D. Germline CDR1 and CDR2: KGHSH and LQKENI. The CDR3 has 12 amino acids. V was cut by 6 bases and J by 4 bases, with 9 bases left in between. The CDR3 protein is CASSVGTYGYTF. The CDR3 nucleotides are TGTGCCAGCTCGGTGGGAACCTATGGCTACACCTTC.

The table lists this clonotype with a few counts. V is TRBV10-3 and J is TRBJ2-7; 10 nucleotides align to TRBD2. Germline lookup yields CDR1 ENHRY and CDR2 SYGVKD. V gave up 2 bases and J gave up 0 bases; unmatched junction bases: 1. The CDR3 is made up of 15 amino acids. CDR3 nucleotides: TGTGCCATCAGTGAGGGACTAGCGGCCTCCTACGAGCAGTACTTC. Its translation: CAISEGLAASYEQYF.

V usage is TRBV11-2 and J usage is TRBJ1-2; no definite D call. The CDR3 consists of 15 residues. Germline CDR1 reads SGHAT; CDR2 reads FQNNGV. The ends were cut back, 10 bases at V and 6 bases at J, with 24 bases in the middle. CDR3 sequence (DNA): TGTGCCACTAGGAACTGGGTCGGCCTCGGAGATGGCTACACCTTC. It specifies CATRNWVGLGDGYTF.

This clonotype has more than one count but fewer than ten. CDR3 nucleotides: TGTGCCAGCAGCGGGACTGGGGTTGGCGAGCAGTACTTC. Its protein is CASSGTGVGEQYF. The V call is TRBV11-3, the J call TRBJ2-4; D is perhaps TRBD2 (6 bases). The J call may be incorrect, as the DNA end agrees better with TRBJ2-7. The germline gives CDR1 SGHNT, CDR2 YENEEA. The CDR3 totals 13 residues.

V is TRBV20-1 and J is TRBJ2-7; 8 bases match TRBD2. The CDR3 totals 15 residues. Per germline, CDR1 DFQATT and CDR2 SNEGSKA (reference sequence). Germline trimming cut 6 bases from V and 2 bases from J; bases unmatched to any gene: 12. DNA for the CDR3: TGCAGTGCCGCGTCCCGGGGGGGGAGCCCCTACGAGCAGTACTTC. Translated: CSAASRGGSPYEQYF.

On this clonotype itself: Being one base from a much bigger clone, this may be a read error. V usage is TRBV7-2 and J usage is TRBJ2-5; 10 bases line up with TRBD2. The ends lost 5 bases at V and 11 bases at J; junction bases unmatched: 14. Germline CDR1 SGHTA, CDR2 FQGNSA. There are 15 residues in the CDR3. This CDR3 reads CASSLSGRVYNEQYF. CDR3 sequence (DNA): TGTGCCAGCAGCCTAAGCGGGAGGGTCTACAATGAGCAGTACTTC. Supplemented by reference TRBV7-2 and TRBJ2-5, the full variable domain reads GAGVSQSPSNKVTEKGKDVELRCDPISGHTALYWYRQSLGQGLEFLIYFQGNSAPDKSGLPSDRFSAERTGGSVSTLTIQRTQQEDSAVYLCASSLSGRVYNEQYFGPGTRLLVL.

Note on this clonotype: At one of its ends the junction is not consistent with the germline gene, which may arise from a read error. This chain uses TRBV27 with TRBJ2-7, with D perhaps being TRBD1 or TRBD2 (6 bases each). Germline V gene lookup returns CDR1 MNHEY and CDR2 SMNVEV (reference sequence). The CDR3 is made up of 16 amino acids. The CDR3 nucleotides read TGTGCCAGTAGTTTAGGACCGGGGGCCACCCAAGAGACCCAGCACTTC. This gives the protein CASSLGPGATQETQHF.

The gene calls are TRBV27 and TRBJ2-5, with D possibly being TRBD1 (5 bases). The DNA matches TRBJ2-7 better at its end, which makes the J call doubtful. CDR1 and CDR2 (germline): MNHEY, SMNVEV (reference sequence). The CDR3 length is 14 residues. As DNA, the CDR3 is TGTGCCAGCAGTTTATCGTTCAGGGTCAACGAGCAGTACTTC. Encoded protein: CASSLSFRVNEQYF.

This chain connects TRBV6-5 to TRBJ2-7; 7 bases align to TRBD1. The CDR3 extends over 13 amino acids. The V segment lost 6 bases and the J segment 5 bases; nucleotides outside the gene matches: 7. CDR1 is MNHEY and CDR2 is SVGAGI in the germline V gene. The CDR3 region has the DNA TGTGCCAGCAGCCCACACGACAGGGACGAGCAGTACTTC. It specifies CASSPHDRDEQYF.

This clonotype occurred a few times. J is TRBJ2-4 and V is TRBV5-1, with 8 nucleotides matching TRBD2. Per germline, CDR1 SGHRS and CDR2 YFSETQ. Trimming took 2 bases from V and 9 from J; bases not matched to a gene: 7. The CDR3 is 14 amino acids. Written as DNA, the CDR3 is TGCGCCAGCAGCTTCAAGCGGGAGCCACTCATTCAGTACTTC. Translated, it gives CASSFKREPLIQYF.

The CDR3 sequence: CSALTSGVSYEQYF. The CDR3 nucleotides are TGCAGTGCTCTGACTAGCGGAGTTTCCTACGAGCAGTACTTC. This chain uses TRBV20-1 with TRBJ2-7; 9 bases are a match to TRBD2. CDR3 length: 14 amino acids. Germline V gene sequence: CDR1 DFQATT, CDR2 SNEGSKA (reference sequence). The junction had 6 bases not matched to a gene; V was cut back by 5 bases and J by 1 base.